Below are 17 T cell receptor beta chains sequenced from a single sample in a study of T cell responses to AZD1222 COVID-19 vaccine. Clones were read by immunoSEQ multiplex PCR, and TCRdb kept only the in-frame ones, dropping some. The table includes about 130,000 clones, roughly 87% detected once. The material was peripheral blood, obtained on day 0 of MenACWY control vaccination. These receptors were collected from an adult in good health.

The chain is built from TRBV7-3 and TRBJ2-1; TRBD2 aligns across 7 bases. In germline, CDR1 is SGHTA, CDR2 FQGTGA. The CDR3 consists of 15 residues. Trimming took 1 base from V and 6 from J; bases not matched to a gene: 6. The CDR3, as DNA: TGTGCCAGCAGCTTAAGTAGGTCTAGCGGCAATGAGCAGTTCTTC. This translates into CASSLSRSSGNEQFF. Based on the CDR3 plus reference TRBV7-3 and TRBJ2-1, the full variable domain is GAGVSQTPSNKVTEKGKYVELRCDPISGHTALYWYRQSLGQGPEFLIYFQGTGAADDSGLPNDRFFAVRPEGSVSTLKIQRTERGDSAVYLCASSLSRSSGNEQFFGPGTRLTVL.

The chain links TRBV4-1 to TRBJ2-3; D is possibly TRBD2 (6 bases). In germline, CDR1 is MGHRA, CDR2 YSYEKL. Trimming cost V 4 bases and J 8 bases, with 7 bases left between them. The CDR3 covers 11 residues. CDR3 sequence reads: CASSPGGTQYF. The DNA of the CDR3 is TGCGCCAGCAGCCCCGGGGGTACGCAGTATTTT.

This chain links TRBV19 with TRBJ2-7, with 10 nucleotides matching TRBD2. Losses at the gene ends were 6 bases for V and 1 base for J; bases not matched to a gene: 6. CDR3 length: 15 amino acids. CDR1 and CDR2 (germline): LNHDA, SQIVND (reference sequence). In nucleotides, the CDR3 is TGTGCCAGTAGGATCTCTAGCGGGAGTTCCTACGAGCAGTACTTC. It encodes CASRISSGSSYEQYF.

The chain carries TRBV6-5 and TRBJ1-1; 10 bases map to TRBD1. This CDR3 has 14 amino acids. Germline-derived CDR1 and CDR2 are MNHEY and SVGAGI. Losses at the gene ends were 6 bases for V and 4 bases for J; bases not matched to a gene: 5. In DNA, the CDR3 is TGTGCCAGCAGCCGAAGGACAGGGGGCACTGAAGCTTTCTTT. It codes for CASSRRTGGTEAFF.

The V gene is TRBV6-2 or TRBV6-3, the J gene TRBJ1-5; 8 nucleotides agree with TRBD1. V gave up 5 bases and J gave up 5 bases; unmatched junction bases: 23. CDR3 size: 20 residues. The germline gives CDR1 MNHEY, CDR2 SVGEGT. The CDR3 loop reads CASSPSQLTGGPTEDQPQHF. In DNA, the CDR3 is TGTGCCAGCAGTCCCAGCCAATTAACAGGGGGTCCTACCGAGGATCAGCCCCAGCATTTT.

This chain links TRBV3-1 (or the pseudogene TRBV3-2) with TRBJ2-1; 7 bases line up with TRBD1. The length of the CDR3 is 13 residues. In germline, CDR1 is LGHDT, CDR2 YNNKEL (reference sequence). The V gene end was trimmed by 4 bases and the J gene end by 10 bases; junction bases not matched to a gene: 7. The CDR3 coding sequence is TGTGCCAGCAGCCGGCATGACAGGGACGAGCAGTTCTTC. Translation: CASSRHDRDEQFF.

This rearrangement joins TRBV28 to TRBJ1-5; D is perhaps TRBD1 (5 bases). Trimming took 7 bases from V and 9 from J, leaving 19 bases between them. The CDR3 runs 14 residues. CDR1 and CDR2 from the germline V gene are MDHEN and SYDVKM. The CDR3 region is CASNPGTALLPQHF. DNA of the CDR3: TGTGCCAGCAATCCAGGGACGGCACTTTTGCCCCAGCATTTT.

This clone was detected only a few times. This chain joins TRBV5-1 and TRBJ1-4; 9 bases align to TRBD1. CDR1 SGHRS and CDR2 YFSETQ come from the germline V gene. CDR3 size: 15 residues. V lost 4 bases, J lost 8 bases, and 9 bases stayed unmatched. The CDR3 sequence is CASSPTGGDWEKLFF. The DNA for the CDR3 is TGCGCCAGCAGCCCCACAGGGGGCGATTGGGAAAAACTGTTTTTT.

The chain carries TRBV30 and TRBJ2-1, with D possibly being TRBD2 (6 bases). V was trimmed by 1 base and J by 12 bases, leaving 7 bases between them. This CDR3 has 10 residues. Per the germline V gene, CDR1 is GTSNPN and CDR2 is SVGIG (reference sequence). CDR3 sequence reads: CAWSGGGQFF. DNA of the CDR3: TGTGCCTGGAGTGGGGGAGGGCAGTTCTTC.

Written as DNA, the CDR3 is TGTGCCAGCAGCTTAGAAAGGGACAGGATAGCCTATGGCTACACCTTC. This translates into CASSLERDRIAYGYTF. The chain employs TRBV7-2 and TRBJ1-2; the match to TRBD1 covers 8 bases. The germline gives CDR1 SGHTA, CDR2 FQGNSA. The J segment lost 4 bases and the V segment lost 1 base, leaving 8 bases of the junction unmatched. CDR3 length equals 16 residues.

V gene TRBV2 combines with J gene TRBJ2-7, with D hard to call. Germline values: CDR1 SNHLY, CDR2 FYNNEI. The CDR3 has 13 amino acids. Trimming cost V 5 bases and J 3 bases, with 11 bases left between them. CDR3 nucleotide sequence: TGTGCCAGCAGTAGGACCGGAAACTACGAGCAGTACTTC. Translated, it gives CASSRTGNYEQYF.

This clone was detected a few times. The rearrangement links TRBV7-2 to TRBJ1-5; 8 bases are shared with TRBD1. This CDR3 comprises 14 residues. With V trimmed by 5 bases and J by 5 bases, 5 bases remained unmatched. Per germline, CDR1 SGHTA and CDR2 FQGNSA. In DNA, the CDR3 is TGTGCCAGCAGCACACTACAGGGGGATCAGCCCCAGCATTTT. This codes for CASSTLQGDQPQHF.

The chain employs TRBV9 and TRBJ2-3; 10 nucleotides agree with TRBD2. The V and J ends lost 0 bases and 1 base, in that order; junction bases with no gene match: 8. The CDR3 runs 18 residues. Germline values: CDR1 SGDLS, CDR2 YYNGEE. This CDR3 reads CASSVEGTLAGRTDTQYF. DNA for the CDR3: TGTGCCAGCAGCGTAGAGGGGACACTAGCGGGACGCACAGATACGCAGTATTTT.

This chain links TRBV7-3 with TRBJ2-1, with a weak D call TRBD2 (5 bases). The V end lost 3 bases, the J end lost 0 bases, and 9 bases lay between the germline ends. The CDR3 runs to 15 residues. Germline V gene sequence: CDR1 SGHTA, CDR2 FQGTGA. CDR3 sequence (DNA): TGTGCCAGCAGCTTGGAAGGGAGCTCCTACAATGAGCAGTTCTTC. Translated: CASSLEGSSYNEQFF.

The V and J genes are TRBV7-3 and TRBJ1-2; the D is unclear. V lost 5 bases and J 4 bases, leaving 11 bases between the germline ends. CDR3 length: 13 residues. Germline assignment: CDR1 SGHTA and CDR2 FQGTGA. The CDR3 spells CASSPQVGYGYTF. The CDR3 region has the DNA TGTGCCAGCAGCCCGCAAGTGGGCTATGGCTACACCTTC.

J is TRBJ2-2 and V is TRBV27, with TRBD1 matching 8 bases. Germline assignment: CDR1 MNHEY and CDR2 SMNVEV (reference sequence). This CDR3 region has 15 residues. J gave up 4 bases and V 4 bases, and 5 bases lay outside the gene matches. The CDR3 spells CASSWGQAITGELFF. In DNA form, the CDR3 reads TGTGCCAGCAGTTGGGGACAGGCCATCACCGGGGAGCTGTTTTTT.

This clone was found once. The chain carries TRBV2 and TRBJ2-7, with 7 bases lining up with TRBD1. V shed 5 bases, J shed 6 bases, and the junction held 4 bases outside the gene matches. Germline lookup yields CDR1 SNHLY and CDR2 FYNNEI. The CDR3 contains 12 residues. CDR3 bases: TGTGCCAGCAGTTTACAGGGGCCCGAGCAGTACGTC. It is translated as CASSLQGPEQYV.